The rows below give T cell receptor beta chains drawn from one sample of a study of long-term antiretroviral therapy in people with HIV. Profiled with immunoSEQ multiplex PCR; TCRdb holds only in-frame clones, not every one. The table lists about 40,000 clones, more than 75% of them singletons. This specimen was unsorted PBMCs, taken 0.1 years before starting antiretroviral therapy. The receptor source for this set is a woman in her fifties or sixties with HIV. Each CDR3 is given with its conserved first and last residue. The order of the fields is CDR3 DNA, CDR3 protein, D gene, J gene, clone size, V gene. A D gene is named only where the DNA matches it firmly. Some rows mark clone size as missing; the rest say once, few, many or name a class of expanded clone.

TGTGCCAGCAGCTTCGGGCAGGATGGCCTGGAGCAGTACTTC | CASSFGQDGLEQYF | NA | TRBJ2-7 | few | TRBV7-9
TGTGCCAGCAGCTCGGACGGCGACTATGGCTACACCTTC | CASSSDGDYGYTF | NA | TRBJ1-2 | NA | TRBV5-4
TGTGCCAGCAGCCCCGGGACACAGAACACTGAAGCTTTCTTT | CASSPGTQNTEAFF | NA | TRBJ1-1 | NA | TRBV7-9
TGCAGCGTTGGGCAGGGAAACCTCAACGAGCAGTACTTC | CSVGQGNLNEQYF | NA | TRBJ2-7 | NA | TRBV29-1
TGTGCCAGCAGTGGCACAGGGGCTGGGGCCAACGTCCTGACTTTC | CASSGTGAGANVLTF | TRBD1 | TRBJ2-6 | NA | TRBV6-5
TGTGCCAGCAGTCACGGGGGAGTACCTAACTATGGCTACACCTTC | CASSHGGVPNYGYTF | NA | TRBJ1-2 | NA | TRBV7-9
TGTGCCAGCAGCGCCGAATTGATGAATACGCAGTATTTT | CASSAELMNTQYF | NA | TRBJ2-3 | NA | TRBV9
TGTGCCAGCAGTGATAAGTGGGGGGACGGCTACACCTTC | CASSDKWGDGYTF | NA | TRBJ1-2 | NA | TRBV25-1
TGTGCCAGCAGCTTAACGACAGGGCCTAACTATGGCTACACCTTC | CASSLTTGPNYGYTF | TRBD1 | TRBJ1-2 | once | TRBV9
TGTGCCAGCAGCCAACGGCAGGGAGGCGGGGAGACCCAGTACTTC | CASSQRQGGGETQYF | NA | TRBJ2-5 | NA | TRBV4-2
TGTGCCAGCAGCTTAGGGACAGGGGGGTATGGCTACACCTTC | CASSLGTGGYGYTF | TRBD1 | TRBJ1-2 | NA | TRBV7-8
TGTGCCTGGAGTCCGACACGGGCCAAGGATGGCTACACCTTC | CAWSPTRAKDGYTF | NA | TRBJ1-2 | once | TRBV30
TGTGCCAGCAGTGACGTATCCTACACCTTC | CASSDVSYTF | NA | TRBJ1-2 | NA | TRBV25-1
TGTGCCAGCAGCTTAAATCGGGGGAATCAGCCCCAGCATTTT | CASSLNRGNQPQHF | NA | TRBJ1-5 | NA | TRBV7-8
TGTGCCTGGAGTGTACAGTGGATTCCCAGCTACACCTTC | CAWSVQWIPSYTF | NA | TRBJ1-2 | once | TRBV30
TGTGCCAGCAGCGTAGCTACGGACAGGGACGGCTACACCTTC | CASSVATDRDGYTF | TRBD1 | TRBJ1-2 | NA | TRBV9
TGTGCCATCAGTGAGTCGTCGGACACAGCCTACGAGCAGTACTTC | CAISESSDTAYEQYF | NA | TRBJ2-7 | NA | TRBV10-3
TGTGCCAGCAGCCCGGTTCTTGCATTTGACAATGAGCAGTTCTTC | CASSPVLAFDNEQFF | NA | TRBJ2-1 | NA | TRBV11-2
TGTGCCAGCACCGCACTCGCGAACACCGGGGAGCTGTTTTTT | CASTALANTGELFF | NA | TRBJ2-2 | few | TRBV7-2
TGTGCCAGCAGCTTGGCCGCGGGAGGGTACTCCTACAATGAGCAGTTCTTC | CASSLAAGGYSYNEQFF | TRBD2 | TRBJ2-1 | NA | TRBV5-4
TGTGCCAGCTCACCATCCCAGGCCTACGAGCAGTACTTC | CASSPSQAYEQYF | NA | TRBJ2-7 | once | TRBV18
TGTGCCAGCAGCCTAACCCGAAGGGGGAATGAAAAACTGTTTTTT | CASSLTRRGNEKLFF | NA | TRBJ1-4 | NA | TRBV11-2
TGTGCCAGCAGCTGGGACGGGGAGGAAAAGCAGTACTTC | CASSWDGEEKQYF | NA | TRBJ2-7 | NA | TRBV7-3
TGTGCCAGCAGCCCAGGGCTGGGGCGGGAAAAACTGTTTTTT | CASSPGLGREKLFF | NA | TRBJ1-4 | few | TRBV7-9
TGTGCCAGCAGTTTATCGAGGCTGATCTACGAGCAGTACTTC | CASSLSRLIYEQYF | NA | TRBJ2-7 | NA | TRBV27
TGTGCCAGCAGCTTGAAACCGGACAGGGATGAAAAACTGTTTTTT | CASSLKPDRDEKLFF | TRBD1 | TRBJ1-4 | once | TRBV7-9
TGTGCCAGCAGAGGGGGCAAAGGCACTCCAGATACGCAGTATTTT | CASRGGKGTPDTQYF | TRBD1 | TRBJ2-3 | NA | TRBV6-1
TGTGCCAGCAGCCATACGGCAGTATACGAGCAGTACTTC | CASSHTAVYEQYF | NA | TRBJ2-7 | NA | TRBV11-2
TGTGCCAGCAGTTATACTAGCGGGGGGCTTATCTCCTACAATGAGCAGTTCTTC | CASSYTSGGLISYNEQFF | TRBD2 | TRBJ2-1 | NA | TRBV5-5
TGTGCCAGCAGCTCCGGGACTAGCGGGGGGTACAATGAGCAGTTCTTC | CASSSGTSGGYNEQFF | TRBD2 | TRBJ2-1 | NA | TRBV7-2
TGCAGCGTCCAATCGACAGGGGACAATACGCAGTATTTT | CSVQSTGDNTQYF | TRBD1 | TRBJ2-3 | once | TRBV29-1
TGCGCCAGCAGCTTGGGGGGGGAAGGAGGAAAACTGTTTTTT | CASSLGGEGGKLFF | NA | TRBJ1-4 | NA | TRBV5-1
TGTGCCAGCAGTTACCAGGACACCAACTATGGCTACACCTTC | CASSYQDTNYGYTF | NA | TRBJ1-2 | few | TRBV6-5
TGTGCCAGCAGTTTATTGTCAGAGTACAATCAGCCCCAGCATTTT | CASSLLSEYNQPQHF | NA | TRBJ1-5 | NA | TRBV27
TGTGCCAGCAGCTTAGGTTGGGGAGGAAACACCATATATTTT | CASSLGWGGNTIYF | NA | TRBJ1-3 | NA | TRBV7-2
TGTGCTAGCAGCTTAAAAGCGGGGGCCCACAATGAGCAGTTCTTC | CASSLKAGAHNEQFF | TRBD2 | TRBJ2-1 | NA | TRBV7-7
TGTGCCAGCAGCCCAGACAGGGCAAATTCACCCCTCCACTTT | CASSPDRANSPLHF | TRBD1 | TRBJ1-6 | NA | TRBV11-2
TGTGCCAGCTCTGAAACCACCGGGACGGGAGTTAACACCATATATTTT | CASSETTGTGVNTIYF | NA | TRBJ1-3 | NA | TRBV18
TGTGCCAGCAGCGGTAGAGCAGGCGATGAGCAGTTCTTC | CASSGRAGDEQFF | NA | TRBJ2-1 | once | TRBV9